The 15 T cell receptor beta chains presented below share a single source sample, sequenced in a study of identical twins' blood T cells (dated by TCRdb to 2013 to 2014). The library came from 5' RACE. TCRdb shows the sequencer as Illumina Genome Analyzer IIx. TCRdb passed the public sequencing reads through fastp at Q25 and MiXCR, retaining productive beta sequences. Every entry covers one CDR3 protein and lists the most common genes and DNA from its rows. Present in this sample are about 370,000 distinct CDR3 sequences, over 25% of which were seen just once. The ten largest clones capture roughly 5.5% of the sample. The sequencing sample was made of PBMCs. Every receptor here comes from a woman aged 18 to 55 in good health.

The rearrangement links TRBV19 to TRBJ2-1, with TRBD2 matching 8 bases. V lost 5 bases, J lost 11 bases, and 8 bases stayed unmatched. CDR3 length: 13 amino acids. Germline loops: CDR1 LNHDA, CDR2 SQIVND (reference sequence). The CDR3 bases are TGTGCCAGTAGTGATTCATTAGCGGGAAAGCAGTTCTTC. Translation: CASSDSLAGKQFF.

This rearrangement joins TRBV20-1 to TRBJ1-2; D unclear. V lost 1 base to trimming and J lost 1 base, with 7 bases between them. Germline loops: CDR1 DFQATT, CDR2 SNEGSKA (reference sequence). The CDR3 runs 13 residues. CDR3 loop: CSARGGYNYGYTF. The DNA of the CDR3 is TGCAGTGCTAGAGGGGGTTATAACTATGGCTACACCTTC.

The J gene is TRBJ1-6, the V gene TRBV18; TRBD1 matches at 11 bases. V shed 3 bases and J 8 bases; nucleotides not matched to a gene: 6. The CDR3 runs 16 residues. Looked up from germline, CDR1 is KGHSH and CDR2 is LQKENI. The CDR3 region has the DNA TGTGCCAGCTCACCCGGTACGGGACAGGGGGATTCACCCCTCCACTTT. This gives the protein CASSPGTGQGDSPLHF.

The chain employs TRBV6-5 and TRBJ2-7; tentatively, D is TRBD1 (6 bases). The V end was cut by 0 bases, the J end by 3 bases, with 15 bases between. The CDR3 is 16 residues long. Germline V CDR1 and CDR2: MNHEY, SVGAGI. The CDR3 spells CASSYSSPDRVYEQYF. The DNA for the CDR3 is TGTGCCAGCAGTTACTCGAGCCCGGACAGAGTCTACGAGCAGTACTTC.

This clonotype was seen only a few times. The chain couples TRBV23-1 to TRBJ1-5; perhaps TRBD1 as D (5 bases). TRBV23-1 is an ORF for which the function is uncertain. The CDR3 contains 12 residues. V lost 9 bases and J lost 3, with 9 bases in between. The CDR3, as DNA: TGCGCCAGGAGGGGCGACAATCAGCCCCAGCATTTT. The encoded protein is CARRGDNQPQHF.

This clonotype came up a few times. The chain has TRBV7-9 and TRBJ2-1, with 11 bases identical to TRBD2. The length of the CDR3 is 17 residues. Germline values: CDR1 SEHNR, CDR2 FQNEAQ (reference sequence). The trim removed 5 bases at V and 8 bases at J, leaving 14 bases unmatched. The CDR3 protein is CASSQTSGSQISHEQFF. In nucleotides, the CDR3 is TGTGCCAGCAGCCAAACTAGCGGGAGTCAAATCAGCCATGAGCAGTTCTTC.

This chain uses TRBV7-8 with TRBJ2-7, with D tentatively TRBD1 (6 bases). Germline V gene lookup returns CDR1 SGHVS and CDR2 FQNEAQ. CDR3 size: 15 residues. V was trimmed by 5 bases and J by 3 bases, leaving 17 bases between them. The CDR3 DNA is TGTGCCAGCAGCAACCCGGGACACGCAATCTACGAGCAGTACTTC. Its protein is CASSNPGHAIYEQYF.

V usage is TRBV7-6 and J usage is TRBJ2-7; D ambiguous. The CDR3 has 14 amino acids. Germline assignment: CDR1 SGHVS and CDR2 FNYEAQ. V lost 3 bases and J lost 6, with 15 bases in between. The chain's CDR3 is CASSFEHPALEQYF. The CDR3 coding sequence is TGTGCCAGCAGCTTTGAACATCCGGCACTCGAGCAGTACTTC.

This chain uses TRBV5-6 with TRBJ2-1; 7 nucleotides align to TRBD2. CDR1 is SGHDT, CDR2 YYEEEE, per germline. The CDR3 contains 15 residues. The junction had 10 bases not matched to a gene; V was cut back by 7 bases and J by 3 bases. CDR3 bases: TGTGCCAGCTTGGAATACGGGAGGTTCTACAATGAGCAGTTCTTC. It translates to CASLEYGRFYNEQFF.

This clonotype was recorded a few times. The chain joins TRBV5-1 to TRBJ1-2; 8 bases line up with TRBD1. The CDR3 sequence is 17 residues long. V was pared by 4 bases and J by 4 bases, with 15 bases of the junction left unmatched. In germline, CDR1 is SGHRS, CDR2 YFSETQ. DNA of the CDR3: TGCGCCAGCAGCCCCCGATGGCTGACAGGGGCGACCTATGGCTACACCTTC. Translating gives CASSPRWLTGATYGYTF.

This sequence joins TRBV7-9 and TRBJ1-2; possibly TRBD1 for D (5 bases). The CDR3 consists of 15 residues. Trimming took off 8 bases at V and 4 bases at J, with 20 bases between the two ends. CDR1 SEHNR and CDR2 FQNEAQ come from the germline V gene (reference sequence). The CDR3, as DNA: TGTGCCAGCTCCCGGGGCGGCCGAGCAGTCTATGGCTACACCTTC. Amino acids: CASSRGGRAVYGYTF.

This clonotype was observed a few times. At one boundary the junction diverges from the germline segment, which might be a read error. This sequence joins TRBV29-1 and TRBJ1-1; D is undetermined. The germline CDR1 and CDR2 sequences are SQVTM and ANQGSEA. The CDR3 is made up of 13 amino acids. CDR3 bases: TGCATCGTTAATCACGACATGAACACTGAAGCTTTCTTT. Its protein product is CIVNHDMNTEAFF. The full variable domain, completed using reference TRBV29-1 and TRBJ1-1, is SAVISQKPSRDICQRGTSLTIQCQVDSQVTMMFWYRQQPGQSLTLIATANQGSEATYESGFVIDKFPISRPNLTFSTLTVSNMSPEDSSIYLCIVNHDMNTEAFFGQGTRLTVV.

The rearrangement uses TRBV11-2 and TRBJ2-5; 8 nucleotides line up with TRBD1. The V gene's germline CDR1 is SGHAT and CDR2 FQNNGV. The CDR3 loop spans 17 amino acids. Trimming took 4 bases from V and 1 from J; bases not matched to a gene: 11. The CDR3 spells CASSSGQGSFGQETQYF. CDR3 coding DNA: TGTGCCAGCAGCTCCGGACAGGGTAGCTTCGGCCAAGAGACCCAGTACTTC.

This chain joins TRBV12-3 or TRBV12-4 and TRBJ1-5; D is unclear. Between the trimmed V and J ends, which lost 4 bases and 6 bases, there was a span of 7 bases. The CDR3 is made up of 12 amino acids. CDR3 DNA sequence: TGTGCCAGCAGTTCCCGCCTTCAGCCCCAGCATTTT. It is translated as CASSSRLQPQHF.

This clonotype was seen more than once but under ten times. CDR3 residues: CASSYFSTDTQYF. The CDR3, as DNA: TGTGCCAGCAGTTACTTTAGCACAGATACGCAGTATTTT. The chain has TRBV6-6 and TRBJ2-3; D unresolved. Trimming stripped 1 base from V and 0 bases from J, with 2 bases between. The germline gives CDR1 MNHNY, CDR2 SVGAGI (reference sequence). The CDR3 has 13 amino acids.